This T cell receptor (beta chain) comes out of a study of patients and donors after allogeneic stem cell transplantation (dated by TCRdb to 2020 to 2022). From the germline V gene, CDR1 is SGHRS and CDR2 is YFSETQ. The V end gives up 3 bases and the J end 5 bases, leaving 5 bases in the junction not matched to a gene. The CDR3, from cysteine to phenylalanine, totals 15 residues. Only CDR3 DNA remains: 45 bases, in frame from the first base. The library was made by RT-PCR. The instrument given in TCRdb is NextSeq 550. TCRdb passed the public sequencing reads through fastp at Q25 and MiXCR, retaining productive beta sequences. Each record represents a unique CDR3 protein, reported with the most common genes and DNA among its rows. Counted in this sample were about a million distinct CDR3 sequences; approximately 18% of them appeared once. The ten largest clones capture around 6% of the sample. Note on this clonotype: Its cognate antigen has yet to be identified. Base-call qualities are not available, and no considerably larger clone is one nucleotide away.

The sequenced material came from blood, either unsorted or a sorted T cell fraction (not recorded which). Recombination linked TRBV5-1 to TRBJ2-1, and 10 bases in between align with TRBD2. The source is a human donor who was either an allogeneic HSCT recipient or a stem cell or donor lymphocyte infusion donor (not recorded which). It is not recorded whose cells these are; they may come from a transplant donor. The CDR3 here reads CASSYWTSGNNEQFF. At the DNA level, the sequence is TGCGCCAGCAGCTATTGGACTAGCGGCAACAATGAGCAGTTCTTC.